The rows below give T cell receptor beta chains drawn from one sample of a study of CD8 T cells in ankylosing spondylitis. TCRdb re-called the 5' RACE reads through MiXCR, storing one row per CDR3 protein. Of fewer than 550,000 distinct CDR3 sequences listed, 5.3% were seen once; the top ten hold 3% to 4%. Sequencing was performed on blood, either unsorted or a sorted T cell fraction (not recorded which). Every receptor here comes from a male donor with ankylosing spondylitis. Both conserved end residues are part of each CDR3. A D gene is named only where the DNA matches it firmly. A clone size is listed for some rows: how often the clone was seen (once, few, many), or a class if it is expanded.

clone_size	cdr3_length	d_call	v_call	j_call	cdr3_aa	cdr3_nt
many	14	-	TRBV5-1	TRBJ1-2	CASSLGRVIGGYTF	TGCGCCAGCAGCTTGGGACGGGTAATCGGAGGCTACACCTTC
many	13	-	TRBV10-3	TRBJ2-7	CAISEGSHYEQYF	TGTGCCATCAGTGAGGGCAGCCACTACGAGCAGTACTTC
many	16	-	TRBV6-1	TRBJ2-2	CASSHRGWFNTGELFF	TGTGCCAGCAGCCACCGAGGTTGGTTCAACACCGGGGAGCTGTTTTTT
many	14	TRBD1	TRBV12-3/TRBV12-4	TRBJ2-7	CASSYRDRDYEQYF	TGTGCCAGCAGTTATCGGGACAGGGACTACGAGCAGTACTTC
few	17	TRBD1	TRBV3-1	TRBJ1-4	CASSQGTGAATNEKLFF	TGTGCCAGCAGCCAGGGGACAGGGGCTGCAACTAATGAAAAACTGTTTTTT
many	16	-	TRBV5-1	TRBJ2-1	CASSLVQLGSYNEQFF	TGCGCCAGCAGCTTGGTCCAGCTGGGGTCCTACAATGAGCAGTTCTTC
-	17	-	TRBV20-1	TRBJ2-6	CSARPGSATSGANVLTF	TGCAGTGCCCGCCCCGGGTCCGCGACGTCTGGGGCCAACGTCCTGACTTTC
many	16	TRBD1	TRBV10-3	TRBJ1-2	CAISQGQGRTNYGYTF	TGTGCCATCAGTCAGGGACAGGGCCGTACTAACTATGGCTACACCTTC
many	16	TRBD1	TRBV9	TRBJ2-3	CASSARRDRVTDTQYF	TGTGCCAGCAGCGCCCGCCGGGACAGGGTCACAGATACGCAGTATTTT
many	14	-	TRBV6-2/TRBV6-3	TRBJ2-7	CASTTNQISYEQYF	TGTGCCAGCACCACCAATCAAATTTCCTACGAGCAGTACTTC
many	14	-	TRBV6-5	TRBJ1-1	CASSYSPGPSEAFF	TGTGCCAGCAGTTACTCACCCGGACCATCTGAAGCTTTCTTT
many	13	-	TRBV29-1	TRBJ1-5	CSVETDGNQPQHF	TGCAGCGTTGAGACTGATGGCAATCAGCCCCAGCATTTT
many	14	TRBD1	TRBV10-3	TRBJ2-1	CAISWGTGEGEQFF	TGTGCCATCAGTTGGGGGACAGGGGAGGGTGAGCAGTTCTTC
once	14	-	TRBV28	TRBJ2-7	CASSLWEQGYEQYF	TGTGCCAGCAGTTTATGGGAACAGGGCTACGAGCAGTACTTC
few	12	-	TRBV20-1	TRBJ2-6	CSGSSGANVLTF	TGCAGTGGAAGCTCTGGGGCCAACGTCCTGACTTTC
-	16	-	TRBV18	TRBJ2-1	CASSPRGESSYNEQFF	TGTGCCAGCTCACCAAGGGGGGAAAGCTCCTACAATGAGCAGTTCTTC
many	15	TRBD2	TRBV10-3	TRBJ2-7	CAISESASGKYEQYF	TGTGCCATCAGTGAGTCGGCTAGCGGAAAATACGAGCAGTACTTC
many	19	TRBD2	TRBV9	TRBJ2-1	CASSVALKSSGGAHNEQFF	TGTGCCAGCAGCGTAGCCCTAAAATCAAGCGGGGGGGCCCACAATGAGCAGTTCTTC
few	14	TRBD1	TRBV20-1	TRBJ1-4	CSALPGGADEKLFF	TGCAGTGCTCTCCCAGGGGGCGCAGATGAAAAACTGTTTTTT
-	15	-	TRBV5-1	TRBJ2-7	CASSPDFRSSYEQYF	TGCGCCAGCAGCCCGGACTTTAGGAGCTCCTACGAGCAGTACTTC
many	14	TRBD2	TRBV20-1	TRBJ2-3	CSASSLAGPDTQYF	TGCAGTGCTAGTTCGCTAGCGGGACCAGATACGCAGTATTTT
many	15	TRBD1	TRBV4-1	TRBJ2-7	CASSRTGQGTYEQYF	TGCGCCAGCAGCCGGACGGGACAGGGTACCTACGAGCAGTACTTC
-	15	-	TRBV7-2	TRBJ2-3	CASSSPGTSTDTQYF	TGTGCCAGCAGCTCCCCCGGGACTAGCACAGATACGCAGTATTTT
many	14	-	TRBV7-6	TRBJ2-3	CASSSGRSADTQYF	TGTGCCAGCAGCTCAGGGAGGAGCGCAGATACGCAGTATTTT
many	14	-	TRBV7-2	TRBJ2-3	CASSLETVARERYF	TGTGCCAGCAGCTTAGAGACTGTGGCAAGAGAGCGGTATTTT
many	14	-	TRBV20-1	TRBJ1-2	CSAIPSGMYDGYTF	TGCAGTGCTATACCCTCAGGGATGTACGATGGCTACACCTTC
many	16	TRBD2	TRBV5-5	TRBJ2-1	CASSPRLAGATNEQFF	TGTGCCAGCAGCCCCAGACTAGCGGGGGCAACCAATGAGCAGTTCTTC